This is a list of T cell receptor beta chains from one sample in a study of CD8+ T cells in alopecia areata. Libraries were prepared by immunoSEQ multiplex PCR; TCRdb keeps only in-frame clonotypes and omits some of them. The data show 150,000 or so clones, around 87% seen once. Specimen: CD8+ T cells sorted from blood, collected at week 0. These TCRs come from a human donor with alopecia areata. Both conserved end residues are part of each CDR3. D genes are given only for firm matches. Only part of the rows carry a size: once, few, many, or a class if the clone is expanded.

clone size	V gene	D gene	J gene	CDR3 protein	CDR3 DNA
NA	TRBV4-1	NA	TRBJ1-2	CASSQGQDSSDGYTF	TGCGCCAGCAGCCAAGGACAGGATTCTAGCGATGGCTACACCTTC
NA	TRBV7-6	TRBD1	TRBJ1-6	CASSTRQGPNSPLHF	TGTGCCAGCAGCACCCGACAGGGACCCAATTCACCCCTCCACTTT
NA	TRBV5-8	NA	TRBJ1-1	CASSLRGTEAFF	TGTGCCAGCAGCTTGAGGGGGACTGAAGCTTTCTTT
NA	TRBV4-2	NA	TRBJ2-7	CASSEVASSYEQYF	TGTGCCAGCAGCGAAGTCGCGAGCTCCTACGAGCAGTACTTC
NA	TRBV4-2	TRBD2	TRBJ2-1	CASSQETSGSNEQFF	TGTGCCAGCAGCCAAGAGACTAGCGGGAGCAATGAGCAGTTCTTC
NA	TRBV7-9	NA	TRBJ2-1	CASSTPVPRFESYNEQFF	TGTGCCAGCAGCACCCCCGTGCCGCGATTCGAGTCCTACAATGAGCAGTTCTTC
NA	TRBV13	TRBD1	TRBJ2-7	CASSSRTGGSNEQYF	TGTGCCAGCAGCTCCCGGACAGGGGGTTCGAATGAGCAGTACTTC
NA	TRBV6-5	NA	TRBJ1-2	CASSKILDLAKGYTF	TGTGCCAGCAGCAAAATATTGGACCTCGCTAAAGGCTACACCTTC
NA	TRBV19	NA	TRBJ1-5	CASSWTEDSNQPQHF	TGTGCCAGTAGTTGGACAGAGGATAGCAATCAGCCCCAGCATTTT
NA	TRBV4-1	NA	TRBJ2-7	CASSQEPGPYEQYF	TGCGCCAGCAGCCAAGAACCGGGGCCCTACGAGCAGTACTTC
NA	TRBV20-1	TRBD2	TRBJ2-1	CSATTGTSLFF	TGCAGTGCTACCACCGGGACTAGTCTGTTCTTC
once	TRBV9	NA	TRBJ2-7	CASSEGGVGYEQYF	TGTGCCAGCAGCGAAGGGGGAGTGGGCTACGAGCAGTACTTC
NA	TRBV7-9	TRBD2	TRBJ2-5	CASSSPGLQETQYF	TGTGCCAGCAGCTCACCGGGACTACAAGAGACCCAGTACTTC
NA	TRBV6-6	NA	TRBJ2-7	CASSYSIAEQYF	TGTGCCAGCAGTTACTCGATTGCGGAGCAGTACTTC
NA	TRBV6-6	NA	TRBJ1-1	CASSYENTEAFF	TGTGCCAGCAGTTACGAGAACACTGAAGCTTTCTTT
NA	TRBV27	TRBD1	TRBJ1-1	CASSPGQGTEAFF	TGTGCCAGCAGTCCTGGACAGGGAACTGAAGCTTTCTTT
NA	TRBV27	NA	TRBJ2-6	CASSQSDGQGLQSGANVLTF	TGTGCCAGCAGCCAATCTGATGGACAGGGACTACAGTCTGGGGCCAACGTCCTGACTTTC
NA	TRBV13	TRBD1	TRBJ2-2	CASSPPGTAYVGELFF	TGTGCCAGCAGCCCCCCCGGGACAGCCTACGTCGGGGAGCTGTTTTTT
NA	TRBV6-5	NA	TRBJ2-7	CASSSQAYEQYF	TGTGCCAGCAGTTCCCAAGCCTACGAGCAGTACTTC
NA	TRBV6-1	NA	TRBJ2-1	CASSDSDSYEQFF	TGTGCCAGCAGTGATAGTGACTCCTATGAGCAGTTCTTC
NA	TRBV7-9	TRBD1	TRBJ2-5	CASSSGQGAGVRETQYF	TGTGCCAGCAGCTCGGGACAGGGGGCCGGTGTGCGCGAGACCCAGTACTTC
NA	TRBV15	NA	TRBJ1-5	CATSRGAGGSNQPQHF	TGTGCCACCAGCAGAGGGGCAGGAGGGAGCAATCAGCCCCAGCATTTT
NA	TRBV29-1	TRBD2	TRBJ2-1	CSVEDERGSYNEQFF	TGCAGCGTTGAAGACGAGCGGGGATCCTACAATGAGCAGTTCTTC
NA	TRBV19	NA	TRBJ1-5	CASSIVTLSNQPQHF	TGTGCCAGTAGTATAGTCACATTGAGCAATCAGCCCCAGCATTTT
NA	TRBV5-4	NA	TRBJ2-7	CASSSYPYEQYF	TGTGCCAGCAGCTCCTACCCGTACGAGCAGTACTTC
NA	TRBV19	NA	TRBJ1-2	CASSIPSSRVLDGYTF	TGTGCCAGTAGTATCCCATCCTCCAGGGTACTTGATGGCTACACCTTC
NA	TRBV5-1	NA	TRBJ2-7	CASRRDGSYEQYF	TGCGCCAGCAGACGCGACGGATCCTACGAGCAGTACTTC
NA	TRBV6-6	TRBD1	TRBJ1-5	CASSLTGYQPQHF	TGTGCCAGCAGTCTGACAGGGTATCAGCCCCAGCATTTT
NA	TRBV7-9	NA	TRBJ1-1	CASSRESAEAFF	TGTGCCAGCAGCAGGGAAAGCGCTGAAGCTTTCTTT
NA	TRBV13	NA	TRBJ1-1	CASIISGYRNTEAFF	TGTGCCAGCATCATCAGCGGTTATAGGAACACTGAAGCTTTCTTT
NA	TRBV4-1	NA	TRBJ2-7	CASSQARDYEQYF	TGCGCCAGCAGCCAAGCCAGGGATTACGAGCAGTACTTC
NA	TRBV9	NA	TRBJ1-5	CASSAGTRNQPQHF	TGTGCCAGCAGCGCCGGGACACGGAATCAGCCCCAGCATTTT
NA	TRBV9	NA	TRBJ2-7	CASSDDSYEQYF	TGTGCCAGCAGCGACGACAGCTACGAGCAGTACTTC
NA	TRBV27	NA	TRBJ2-1	CASSLISSYNEQFF	TGTGCCAGCAGCCTGATAAGCTCCTACAATGAGCAGTTCTTC
NA	TRBV27	NA	TRBJ2-7	CASSLQPTINEQYF	TGTGCCAGCAGTTTACAACCGACGATCAACGAGCAGTACTTC
few	TRBV10-3	TRBD2	TRBJ2-1	CAISEATSSLDEQFF	TGTGCCATCAGTGAAGCGACTAGCAGTCTGGATGAGCAGTTCTTC